This T cell receptor (beta chain) was observed in a study of blood T cells in healthy people across ages. Concerning this clonotype: Its antigen is unidentified.

The study's findings and limits: Estimates of diversity drawn from one million T cells were considered underestimates.

A sample-barcoded 5' primer and a J-beta primer mix were used in a second PCR of about 6 to 11 cycles. TCRdb recomputed calls from the 5' RACE reads with MiXCR, one row per CDR3 protein. The sample shows 650,000 to 700,000 distinct CDR3 sequences, roughly half of them seen only once. Germline V lookup: CDR1 SGHTA, CDR2 FQGNSA. The V and J ends lost 2 bases and 6 bases respectively, with 14 bases between them. The CDR3 consists of 15 residues. Sequenced input: blood. This receptor was identified in a woman of 80 years or more in good health. J is TRBJ2-1 and V is TRBV7-2, with D perhaps given as TRBD1 or TRBD2 (7 bases each). The CDR3 here is CASSLRQGGVNEQFF. The CDR3 bases are TGTGCCAGCAGCTTAAGACAGGGAGGGGTCAATGAGCAGTTCTTC.